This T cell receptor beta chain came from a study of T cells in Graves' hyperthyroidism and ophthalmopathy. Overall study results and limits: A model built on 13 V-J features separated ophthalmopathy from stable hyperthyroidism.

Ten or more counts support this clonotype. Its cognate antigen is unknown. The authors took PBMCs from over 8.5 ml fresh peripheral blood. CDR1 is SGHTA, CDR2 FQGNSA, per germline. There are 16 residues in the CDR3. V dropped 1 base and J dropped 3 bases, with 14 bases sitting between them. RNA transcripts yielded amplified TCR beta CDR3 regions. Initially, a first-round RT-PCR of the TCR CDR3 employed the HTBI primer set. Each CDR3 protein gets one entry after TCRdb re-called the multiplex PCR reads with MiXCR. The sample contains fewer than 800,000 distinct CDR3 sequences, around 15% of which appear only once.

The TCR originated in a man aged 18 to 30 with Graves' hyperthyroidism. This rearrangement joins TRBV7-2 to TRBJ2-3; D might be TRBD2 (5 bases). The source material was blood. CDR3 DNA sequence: TGTGCCAGCAGCTTAGGAGCTCGGACGGGAACAGATACGCAGTATTTT. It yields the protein CASSLGARTGTDTQYF.